The 18 T cell receptor beta chains listed next were all sequenced from one sample in a study of blood T cell repertoires in COVID-19. Repertoires were generated with immunoSEQ multiplex PCR, while TCRdb's copy carries only in-frame clones and drops some. The sample includes about 100,000 clones, roughly nine tenths of them seen just once. Sequenced sample: peripheral blood. These receptors originate from a woman over 75 with acute or convalescent COVID-19.

The DNA for the CDR3 is TGCGCCAGCAGCCAAGCGACTCAGGGGGTTATGCCCTACAATGAGCAGTTCTTC. It translates to CASSQATQGVMPYNEQFF. This sequence joins TRBV4-1 and TRBJ2-1, with 7 bases identical to TRBD1. Germline V gene data show CDR1 as MGHRA and CDR2 as YSYEKL. With 1 base clipped from V and 2 bases from J, the junction kept 11 bases outside the gene matches. CDR3 length equals 18 residues.

The chain employs TRBV6-6 and TRBJ1-1, with 9 bases fitting TRBD1. Germline CDR1 is MNHNY and CDR2 is SVGAGI (reference sequence). Unmatched junction bases numbered 8, after V lost 5 bases and J lost 7 bases. The CDR3 is made up of 14 amino acids. DNA of the CDR3: TGTGCCAGCAGTAATCCGGGACAGGGTAGTGAAGCTTTCTTT. Amino acids: CASSNPGQGSEAFF.

This chain connects TRBV24-1 to TRBJ1-5, with D uncertain. CDR1 is KGHDR and CDR2 is SFDVKD in the germline V gene. V was cut by 2 bases and J by 4 bases, with 8 bases left in between. CDR3 length equals 14 residues. CDR3 sequence: CATSDSAGNQPQHF. The CDR3 DNA sequence: TGTGCCACCAGTGATTCGGCAGGAAATCAGCCCCAGCATTTT.

The rearrangement joins TRBV11-2 to TRBJ2-6; no clear D. CDR1 SGHAT and CDR2 FQNNGV come from the germline V gene. V lost 1 base and J lost 0, with 10 bases in between. CDR3 length equals 17 residues. The CDR3 bases are TGTGCCAGCAGCTTAGGCCCAGTCAACTCTGGGGCCAACGTCCTGACTTTC. Translating it yields CASSLGPVNSGANVLTF.

This clone occurred once. The chain employs TRBV11-2 and TRBJ1-6, with 9 bases lining up with TRBD1. The CDR3 is 18 residues long. CDR1 is SGHAT and CDR2 is FQNNGV in the germline V gene. V shed 0 bases and J 10 bases; nucleotides not matched to a gene: 13. The CDR3 loop reads CASSLDLWTGEERSPLHF. The CDR3 DNA is TGTGCCAGCAGCTTAGATCTTTGGACAGGGGAGGAAAGGTCACCCCTCCACTTT.

This chain joins TRBV18 and TRBJ1-3, with D maybe TRBD1 (6 bases). CDR3 length: 18 residues. Deletions cut 2 bases from V and 2 bases from J, with 19 bases between. The germline gives CDR1 KGHSH, CDR2 LQKENI. This chain's CDR3 is CASSPTMGQLGTGNTIYF. In DNA form, the CDR3 reads TGTGCCAGCTCACCAACTATGGGACAATTAGGTACTGGAAACACCATATATTTT.

V and J are TRBV5-1 and TRBJ2-1, with 9 bases that match TRBD1. The V gene end was trimmed by 0 bases and the J gene end by 7 bases; junction bases not matched to a gene: 5. Germline V gene data show CDR1 as SGHRS and CDR2 as YFSETQ. The CDR3 length is 15 residues. The CDR3: CASSLDGDRVNEQFF. The DNA for the CDR3 is TGCGCCAGCAGCTTGGATGGGGACAGGGTGAATGAGCAGTTCTTC.

The V and J genes are TRBV27 and TRBJ1-2, with TRBD1 matching 11 bases. Trimming cost V 6 bases and J 5 bases; bases outside gene matches: 8. CDR3 length: 15 residues. Germline CDR1 reads MNHEY; CDR2 reads SMNVEV (reference sequence). The CDR3 nucleotides read TGTGCCAGCAGCCGTGCGGACAGGGGGCCTTATGGCTACACCTTC. Amino acids: CASSRADRGPYGYTF.

This clone is a singleton in its sample. The V and J genes are TRBV2 and TRBJ1-1; D perhaps matches TRBD1 (5 bases). Germline V gene sequence: CDR1 SNHLY, CDR2 FYNNEI. Trimming removed 6 bases at V and 3 bases at J, with 14 bases between. CDR3 length: 14 residues. The CDR3 region is CASRSLGPDTEAFF. The DNA for the CDR3 is TGTGCCAGCAGATCTTTGGGGCCCGACACTGAAGCTTTCTTT.

The gene calls are TRBV19 and TRBJ1-1; the D gene is possibly TRBD1 (5 bases). This CDR3 has 13 amino acids. Germline CDR1 is LNHDA and CDR2 is SQIVND (reference sequence). Trimming shortened V by 4 bases and J by 6 bases, and 12 bases separated the two germline ends. CDR3 bases: TGTGCCAGTAGTACCCTGTGGGGCTCTGAAGCTTTCTTT. Translation: CASSTLWGSEAFF. The full variable domain, its missing parts supplied by reference TRBV19 and TRBJ1-1, is DGGITQSPKYLFRKEGQNVTLSCEQNLNHDAMYWYRQDPGQGLRLIYYSQIVNDFQKGDIAEGYSVSREKKESFPLTVTSAQKNPTAFYLCASSTLWGSEAFFGQGTRLTVV.

This chain uses TRBV3-1 (or the pseudogene TRBV3-2) with TRBJ2-3; a possible D gene is TRBD1 (6 bases). This CDR3 spans 19 amino acids. The germline V gene encodes CDR1 LGHDT and CDR2 YNNKEL (reference sequence). V was pared by 3 bases and J by 0 bases, with 22 bases between. The CDR3 DNA sequence: TGTGCCAGCAGCCATCAAGGGGGTAGGAGAATCGCTAGCACAGATACGCAGTATTTT. This sequence encodes CASSHQGGRRIASTDTQYF.

In DNA, the CDR3 is TGCGCCAGCAGCCCGCAGGGGGCGATGAACACTGAAGCTTTCTTT. The encoded protein is CASSPQGAMNTEAFF. The chain combines TRBV4-1 with TRBJ1-1; 8 bases are shared with TRBD1. Germline CDR1 is MGHRA and CDR2 is YSYEKL. After removal of 4 bases from V and 0 bases from J, the junction contained 4 bases not matched to a gene. The CDR3 totals 15 residues.

This rearrangement joins TRBV7-9 to TRBJ2-3; D ambiguous. There are 12 residues in the CDR3. Per germline, CDR1 SEHNR and CDR2 FQNEAQ (reference sequence). V gave up 0 bases and J gave up 6 bases, with 4 bases separating them. CDR3 protein: CASSLARDTQYF. The CDR3 region has the DNA TGTGCCAGCAGCTTAGCGCGTGATACGCAGTATTTT.

This chain links TRBV11-2 with TRBJ1-2; D may be TRBD1 (6 bases). The V and J ends lost 1 base and 8 bases respectively, with 11 bases between them. CDR1 is SGHAT, CDR2 FQNNGV, per germline. The CDR3 has 13 residues. The CDR3 loop reads CASSLVRGGGYTF. CDR3 coding DNA: TGTGCCAGCAGCTTAGTTCGGGGGGGCGGCTACACCTTC. The whole variable domain, filled in from reference TRBV11-2 and TRBJ1-2, reads EAGVAQSPRYKIIEKRQSVAFWCNPISGHATLYWYQQILGQGPKLLIQFQNNGVVDDSQLPKDRFSAERLKGVDSTLKIQPAKLEDSAVYLCASSLVRGGGYTFGSGTRLTVV.

The rearrangement joins TRBV29-1 to TRBJ2-1; TRBD2 matches at 12 bases. The V segment lost 3 bases and the J segment 0 bases; nucleotides outside the gene matches: 3. CDR3 length: 16 amino acids. Germline lookup yields CDR1 SQVTM and CDR2 ANQGSEA. CDR3 coding DNA: TGCAGCGTTGATGGACTAGCGGGGACCTCCTACAATGAGCAGTTCTTC. It translates to CSVDGLAGTSYNEQFF.

This clone has a handful of counts. This chain connects TRBV28 to TRBJ2-1, with a tentative D call TRBD2 (5 bases). V dropped 2 bases and J dropped 2 bases, with 10 bases sitting between them. Germline V CDR1 and CDR2: MDHEN, SYDVKM. The CDR3 totals 15 residues. In DNA, the CDR3 is TGTGCCAGCAGTTTACCCGGGGTGACCTACAATGAGCAGTTCTTC. Translating it yields CASSLPGVTYNEQFF.

This clone was detected once. The chain joins TRBV20-1 to TRBJ2-5; D perhaps matches TRBD2 (6 bases). Per the germline V gene, CDR1 is DFQATT and CDR2 is SNEGSKA (reference sequence). The CDR3 contains 15 residues. V was pared by 3 bases and J by 1 base, with 15 bases between. CDR3 sequence: CSASIPRDSQETQYF. The CDR3 region has the DNA TGCAGTGCTAGTATTCCTAGGGACTCCCAAGAGACCCAGTACTTC.

To note about this clone: Germline and junction disagree at one end, which may indicate a read error. V gene TRBV10-3 combines with J gene TRBJ2-7; 8 bases agree with TRBD2. This CDR3 region has 13 residues. Germline V CDR1 and CDR2: ENHRY, SYGVKD. As DNA, the CDR3 is TGTGCCATAGCTCGGACTAGCTCCAACGAGCAGTACTTC. Protein product: CAIARTSSNEQYF.